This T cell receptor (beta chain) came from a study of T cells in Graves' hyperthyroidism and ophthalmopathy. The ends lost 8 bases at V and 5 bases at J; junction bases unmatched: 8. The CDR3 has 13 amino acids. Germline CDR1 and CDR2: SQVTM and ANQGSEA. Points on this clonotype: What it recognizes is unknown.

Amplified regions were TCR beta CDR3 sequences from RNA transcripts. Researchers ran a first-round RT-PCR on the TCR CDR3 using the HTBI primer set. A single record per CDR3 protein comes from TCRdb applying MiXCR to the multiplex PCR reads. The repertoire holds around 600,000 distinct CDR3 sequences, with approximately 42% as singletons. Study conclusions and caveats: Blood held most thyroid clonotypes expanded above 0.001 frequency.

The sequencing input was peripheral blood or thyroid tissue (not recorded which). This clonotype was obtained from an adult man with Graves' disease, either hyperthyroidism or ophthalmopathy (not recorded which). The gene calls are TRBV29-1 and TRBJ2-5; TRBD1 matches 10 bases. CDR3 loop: CSSTGTGAETQYF. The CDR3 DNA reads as TGCAGCTCAACGGGGACAGGGGCCGAGACCCAGTACTTC.